The 21 T cell receptor beta chains in this list originate from one sample, sequenced in a study of control samples from healthy donors and cancer patients. Clones were read by immunoSEQ multiplex PCR, and TCRdb kept only the in-frame ones, dropping some. The sample contains 150,000 to 200,000 clones, 90% of which appear only once. Sequencing was done on a sample of blood. The receptors stem from a woman aged 45-60 years in good health.

The CDR3 DNA follows: TGCGCCAGCAGCATGGCGGGGACGGAGCAGTACTTC. Its translation is CASSMAGTEQYF. The genes are TRBV5-1 and TRBJ2-7, with D perhaps matching TRBD2 (6 bases). Germline lookup yields CDR1 SGHRS and CDR2 YFSETQ. There are 12 residues in the CDR3. Trimming shortened V by 4 bases and J by 7 bases, and 12 bases separated the two germline ends.

The chain uses TRBV6-5 and TRBJ2-2, with D perhaps matching TRBD1 (5 bases). The germline V and J ends were trimmed by 6 bases and 3 bases, with 11 bases remaining between them. CDR3 length: 14 amino acids. Germline V gene data show CDR1 as MNHEY and CDR2 as SVGAGI. This chain's CDR3 is CASRRTRDTGELFF. DNA of the CDR3: TGTGCCAGCAGACGAACCAGGGACACCGGGGAGCTGTTTTTT.

The chain is built from TRBV18 and TRBJ2-5; 13 bases match TRBD2. J gave up 3 bases and V 3 bases, and 7 bases lay outside the gene matches. The germline gives CDR1 KGHSH, CDR2 LQKENI. The CDR3 spans 17 residues. Here the CDR3 DNA reads TGTGCCAGCTCACCCTTTCTGGGGACTAGCGGGGAAGAGACCCAGTACTTC. Amino acid sequence: CASSPFLGTSGEETQYF.

This chain links TRBV6-5 with TRBJ2-3, with unresolved D. Germline V CDR1 and CDR2: MNHEY, SVGAGI. This CDR3 is 14 amino acids long. V shed 0 bases and J shed 2 bases, with 6 bases lying between them. The CDR3 protein is CASSYSGSTDTQYF. The CDR3 DNA sequence: TGTGCCAGCAGTTACTCTGGGTCCACAGATACGCAGTATTTT.

The chain couples TRBV6-5 to TRBJ2-7; D gene ambiguous. The V and J ends lost 6 bases and 6 bases respectively, with 9 bases between them. The CDR3 consists of 11 residues. CDR1 is MNHEY, CDR2 SVGAGI, per germline. The CDR3 coding sequence is TGTGCCAGCAGATACGGACCCGAGCAGTACTTC. This translates into CASRYGPEQYF.

Notes on this clone: At one of its ends the junction is not consistent with the germline gene, which may arise from a read error. The V gene is TRBV6-5, the J gene TRBJ1-6; 7 nucleotides match TRBD1. The CDR3 totals 14 residues. Germline CDR1 and CDR2: MNHEY and SVGAGI. CDR3 amino acids: CASSDSDRNSPLHF. The DNA of the CDR3 is TGTGCCAGCAGTGACTCGGACAGGAATTCACCCCTCCACTTT.

This clone appeared a few times. J is TRBJ1-2 and V is TRBV9, with D hard to call. The CDR3 covers 14 residues. Trimming left V 0 bases short and J 5 bases short, with 11 bases between. From germline, CDR1 is SGDLS and CDR2 YYNGEE. The CDR3 DNA sequence: TGTGCCAGCAGCGTAGGATTAGGAGTTTATGGCTACACCTTC. Translated, it gives CASSVGLGVYGYTF.

V usage is TRBV4-2 and J usage is TRBJ1-5, with D unresolved. Germline assignment: CDR1 LGHNA and CDR2 YNFKEQ. The CDR3 covers 14 residues. The V gene lost 0 bases and the J gene lost 6 bases, with 9 bases spanning the gap. The CDR3 nucleotides read TGTGCCAGCAGCCAAGATTGGGGTGCTCAGCCCCAGCATTTT. Translating gives CASSQDWGAQPQHF.

The DNA for the CDR3 is TGTGCCAGTATCGGACAGAGTGAATACGAGCAGTACTTC. Residues: CASIGQSEYEQYF. This chain connects TRBV19 to TRBJ2-7, with D possibly being TRBD1 (6 bases). CDR1 LNHDA and CDR2 SQIVND come from the germline V gene (reference sequence). V was shortened by 7 bases and J by 4 bases, with 14 bases between the two germline ends. The length of the CDR3 is 13 residues.

The V call is TRBV3-1 (or the pseudogene TRBV3-2), the J call TRBJ2-2, with D uncertain. Deletions cut 1 base from V and 5 bases from J, with 5 bases between. The CDR3 has 13 residues. CDR1 LGHDT and CDR2 YNNKEL come from the germline V gene (reference sequence). Here the CDR3 DNA reads TGTGCCAGCAGCCAAGCAACTACCGGGGAGCTGTTTTTT. It encodes CASSQATTGELFF.

This chain connects TRBV10-3 to TRBJ1-4, with D perhaps TRBD1 (5 bases). Germline V CDR1 and CDR2: ENHRY, SYGVKD. The V and J ends lost 6 bases and 0 bases respectively, with 17 bases between them. This CDR3 is 17 amino acids long. CDR3 protein: CAISEIGQGATNEKLFF. The CDR3 DNA follows: TGTGCCATCAGCGAGATTGGGCAGGGTGCAACTAATGAAAAACTGTTTTTT.

V usage is TRBV7-9 and J usage is TRBJ1-2; D not resolved. The germline gives CDR1 SEHNR, CDR2 FQNEAQ (reference sequence). The CDR3 totals 16 residues. V shed 1 base and J shed 4 bases, with 16 bases lying between them. This CDR3 is CASSLELGREAYGYTF. Written as DNA, the CDR3 is TGTGCCAGCAGCTTAGAATTGGGGAGGGAGGCCTATGGCTACACCTTC.

This clone was seen a handful of times. This chain joins TRBV28 and TRBJ2-7; the D gene is possibly TRBD1 (5 bases). The germline V and J ends were trimmed by 10 bases and 4 bases, with 14 bases remaining between them. The CDR3 is 12 amino acids. Germline V gives CDR1 MDHEN, CDR2 SYDVKM. The CDR3 loop is CATRTRTYEQYF. CDR3 DNA: TGTGCCACCAGGACACGCACTTACGAGCAGTACTTC.

The J gene is TRBJ1-6, the V gene TRBV4-1, with D possibly TRBD1 on 5 matching bases. The CDR3 has 14 amino acids. Germline V gene data show CDR1 as MGHRA and CDR2 as YSYEKL. V was trimmed by 0 bases and J by 10 bases, leaving 10 bases between them. The CDR3 nucleotides read TGCGCCAGCAGCCAAGAGGGCGGGGGATCACCCCTCCACTTT. As protein: CASSQEGGGSPLHF.

This rearrangement joins TRBV7-9 to TRBJ1-1; no clear D. CDR1 is SEHNR, CDR2 FQNEAQ, per germline (reference sequence). There are 15 residues in the CDR3. Trimming shortened V by 0 bases and J by 0 bases, and 8 bases separated the two germline ends. The CDR3: CASSLANSLNTEAFF. The CDR3 DNA reads TGTGCCAGCAGCTTAGCGAACAGTCTGAACACTGAAGCTTTCTTT.

The chain is built from TRBV7-3 and TRBJ1-6; no reliable D call. CDR3 length: 13 residues. Germline lookup yields CDR1 SGHTA and CDR2 FQGTGA. V shed 5 bases and J shed 8 bases, with 10 bases lying between them. CDR3 loop: CASSAQIDSPLHF. The CDR3 DNA is TGTGCCAGCAGCGCCCAGATCGATTCACCCCTCCACTTT. The variable domain in full, completed from reference TRBV7-3 and TRBJ1-6, reads GAGVSQTPSNKVTEKGKYVELRCDPISGHTALYWYRQSLGQGPEFLIYFQGTGAADDSGLPNDRFFAVRPEGSVSTLKIQRTERGDSAVYLCASSAQIDSPLHFGNGTRLTVT.

This clone was observed a single time. CDR3 DNA sequence: TGCGCCAGCAGCCAAGGCCCCCCTTTCTACAATGAGCAGTTCTTC. This encodes CASSQGPPFYNEQFF. V usage is TRBV4-3 and J usage is TRBJ2-1; D is undetermined. CDR1 and CDR2 (germline): LGHNA, YSLEER. This CDR3 region has 15 residues. V was shortened by 1 base and J by 3 bases, with 10 bases between the two germline ends.

The gene calls are TRBV30 and TRBJ2-7; TRBD1 matches 11 bases. Trimming cost V 2 bases and J 6 bases; bases outside gene matches: 12. Germline V gene sequence: CDR1 GTSNPN, CDR2 SVGIG (reference sequence). The CDR3 runs to 16 residues. The CDR3 reads CAWSNQLGTGGFEQYF. The CDR3 nucleotides are TGTGCCTGGAGTAACCAGTTGGGGACAGGGGGTTTCGAGCAGTACTTC.

The chain carries TRBV5-6 and TRBJ2-5, with D possibly being TRBD2 (5 bases). This CDR3 contains 16 residues. V shed 2 bases and J shed 5 bases, with 19 bases lying between them. Germline V lookup: CDR1 SGHDT, CDR2 YYEEEE. The CDR3 spells CASSFGLGESYETQYF. DNA of the CDR3: TGTGCCAGCAGCTTCGGTCTGGGAGAATCGTATGAGACCCAGTACTTC.

This chain joins TRBV29-1 and TRBJ1-2; TRBD1 agrees at 7 bases. Germline CDR1 reads SQVTM; CDR2 reads ANQGSEA. The CDR3 runs to 14 residues. V lost 6 bases, J lost 6 bases, and 13 bases stayed unmatched. The CDR3 loop is CSVMGQRRQDGYTF. DNA of the CDR3: TGCAGCGTAATGGGACAGCGGAGGCAAGATGGCTACACCTTC.

This chain uses TRBV12-3 or TRBV12-4 with TRBJ1-1; TRBD1 agrees at 8 bases. V gave up 6 bases and J gave up 4 bases; unmatched junction bases: 4. This CDR3 region has 13 residues. The CDR3 DNA reads TGTGCCAGCAGCCTACAGGGGGTCACTGAAGCTTTCTTT. Protein: CASSLQGVTEAFF.